The 24 T cell receptor beta chains below all came from one sample that was sequenced in a study of early T cells in non-severe SARS-CoV-2 infection. From the 5' RACE reads, TCRdb called clonotypes with MiXCR, one entry per CDR3 protein. The table has 65,000 to 75,000 distinct CDR3 sequences, approximately 13% seen once. The sample consisted of whole blood. These receptors were taken from an adult who was a healthcare worker with PCR-confirmed SARS-CoV-2 infection or an uninfected control (not recorded which).

This clonotype was detected only a few times. This chain joins TRBV29-1 and TRBJ2-7; tentatively, D is TRBD1 (6 bases). CDR1 and CDR2 from the germline V gene are SQVTM and ANQGSEA. The length of the CDR3 is 11 residues. Trimming cost V 6 bases and J 4 bases, with 10 bases left between them. DNA for the CDR3: TGCAGCGTCTATCAGGGGTACGAGCAGTACTTC. Protein: CSVYQGYEQYF.

This clonotype was counted at least ten times. This chain links TRBV7-9 with TRBJ2-3, with D perhaps matching TRBD2 (6 bases). V shed 6 bases and J shed 6 bases, with 13 bases lying between them. CDR3 length equals 13 residues. Germline CDR1 reads SEHNR; CDR2 reads FQNEAQ (reference sequence). CDR3 protein: CASSSGVVDTQYF. DNA of the CDR3: TGTGCCAGCAGTTCGGGAGTTGTGGATACGCAGTATTTT.

At least ten counts were recorded for this clonotype. V gene TRBV5-4 combines with J gene TRBJ2-4; D uncertain. The CDR3 consists of 15 residues. V lost 4 bases, J lost 1 base, and 12 bases lay in between. CDR1 is SGHNT, CDR2 YYREEE, per germline (reference sequence). The CDR3 spells CASSPWNGAKNIQYF. The CDR3 coding sequence is TGTGCCAGCAGCCCCTGGAACGGGGCCAAAAACATTCAGTACTTC. The full variable domain, completed using reference TRBV5-4 and TRBJ2-4, is ETGVTQSPTHLIKTRGQQVTLRCSSQSGHNTVSWYQQALGQGPQFIFQYYREEENGRGNFPPRFSGLQFPNYSSELNVNALELDDSALYLCASSPWNGAKNIQYFGAGTRLSVL.

The genes are TRBV12-3 or TRBV12-4 and TRBJ1-1; no reliable D call. The CDR3 contains 15 residues. The V end lost 4 bases, the J end lost 1 base, and 13 bases lay between the germline ends. The CDR3 loop reads CASSSPLGKNTEAFF. The CDR3 DNA reads as TGTGCCAGCAGTTCCCCGCTGGGGAAGAACACTGAAGCTTTCTTT.

The V gene is TRBV29-1, the J gene TRBJ2-7; 9 nucleotides align to TRBD2. Trimming at V came to 5 bases and at J to 7 bases, leaving 15 bases not matched to a gene. The CDR3 runs to 15 residues. The germline CDR1 and CDR2 sequences are SQVTM and ANQGSEA. The CDR3 region is CSVRLADKILGEQYF. For the CDR3, the DNA is TGCAGCGTTCGACTAGCGGACAAGATACTGGGGGAGCAGTACTTC.

This clonotype was seen ten or more times. CDR3 nucleotide sequence: TGTGCCAGCAGCCAAAGAGGCGGCACAGATACGCAGTATTTT. Encoded protein: CASSQRGGTDTQYF. The chain links TRBV3-1 to TRBJ2-3; D is undetermined. Germline values: CDR1 LGHDT, CDR2 YNNKEL (reference sequence). CDR3 length: 14 amino acids. Trimming took off 2 bases at V and 1 base at J, with 7 bases between the two ends.

This clonotype was recorded a few times. V usage is TRBV7-2 and J usage is TRBJ2-1; 7 positions agree with TRBD1. Germline lookup yields CDR1 SGHTA and CDR2 FQGNSA. The junction had 3 bases not matched to a gene; V was cut back by 3 bases and J by 4 bases. The CDR3 is 14 residues long. CDR3 bases: TGTGCCAGCAGCTTCGGGACAGCTTACAATGAGCAGTTCTTC. Its translation is CASSFGTAYNEQFF. Complete variable domain (other parts from reference TRBV7-2 and TRBJ2-1): GAGVSQSPSNKVTEKGKDVELRCDPISGHTALYWYRQSLGQGLEFLIYFQGNSAPDKSGLPSDRFSAERTGGSVSTLTIQRTQQEDSAVYLCASSFGTAYNEQFFGPGTRLTVL.

This clonotype was counted between two and nine times. The chain employs TRBV12-5 and TRBJ1-2; D unclear. The V and J ends lost 6 bases and 4 bases respectively, with 15 bases between them. CDR1 is LGHNT and CDR2 is FRNRAP in the germline V gene. This CDR3 has 14 residues. The CDR3 nucleotides are TGTGCTAGTGGCGCGCTTACTCCAACCTATGGCTACACCTTC. It is translated as CASGALTPTYGYTF.

This clonotype has just a few counts. The V gene is TRBV6-6, the J gene TRBJ2-1, with 14 bases lining up with TRBD2. This CDR3 has 21 amino acids. The germline V gene has CDR1 MNHNY and CDR2 SVGAGI (reference sequence). Unmatched junction bases numbered 12, after V lost 2 bases and J lost 0 bases. The CDR3 sequence is CASSYARGTSGGKISYNEQFF. The CDR3 DNA is TGTGCCAGCAGTTACGCCCGCGGGACTAGCGGGGGCAAAATCTCCTACAATGAGCAGTTCTTC.

The table lists this clonotype with a few counts. J is TRBJ2-7 and V is TRBV5-4, with TRBD1 matching over 7 bases. CDR1 and CDR2 from the germline V gene are SGHNT and YYREEE (reference sequence). With V trimmed by 4 bases and J by 6 bases, 7 bases remained unmatched. The CDR3 contains 13 residues. The chain's CDR3 is CASSHRGQLEQYF. As DNA, the CDR3 is TGTGCCAGCAGCCATCGGGGACAGCTCGAGCAGTACTTC.

The chain carries TRBV5-5 and TRBJ2-1; D unresolved. V lost 2 bases, J lost 5 bases, and 8 bases lay in between. The CDR3 covers 13 residues. Germline V lookup: CDR1 SGHKS, CDR2 YYEKEE (reference sequence). The CDR3: CASSFSVNNEQFF. CDR3 in DNA: TGTGCCAGCAGCTTTTCGGTTAACAATGAGCAGTTCTTC.

There are a few counts of this clonotype. The CDR3 sequence is CASSERMGESSYNEQFF. The CDR3 DNA follows: TGCGCCAGCAGTGAGAGGATGGGGGAGAGCTCCTACAATGAGCAGTTCTTC. The chain links TRBV10-2 to TRBJ2-1; D tentatively reads TRBD1 or TRBD2 (5 bases each). This CDR3 comprises 17 residues. The germline CDR1 and CDR2 sequences are WSHSY and SAAADI. V lost 2 bases to trimming and J lost 0 bases, with 14 bases between them.

In this sample, this clonotype turned up many times. The rearrangement uses TRBV9 and TRBJ1-1, with a tentative D call TRBD1 (5 bases). The CDR3 loop spans 16 amino acids. In germline, CDR1 is SGDLS, CDR2 YYNGEE. V dropped 4 bases and J dropped 3 bases, with 19 bases sitting between them. The DNA of the CDR3 is TGTGCCAGCAGCCCTGGGGACCTCCGGAGGTACACTGAAGCTTTCTTT. This gives the protein CASSPGDLRRYTEAFF.

This chain links TRBV5-6 with TRBJ2-1; D is unresolved. The germline CDR1 and CDR2 sequences are SGHDT and YYEEEE. This CDR3 has 11 residues. Trimming stripped 1 base from V and 6 bases from J, with 2 bases between. CDR3 region: CASSLSNEQFF. CDR3 bases: TGTGCCAGCAGCTTGTCCAATGAGCAGTTCTTC.

The table lists this clonotype with a few counts. This rearrangement joins TRBV12-3 or TRBV12-4 to TRBJ2-7; 7 nucleotides align to TRBD1. Germline trimming cut 3 bases from V and 3 bases from J; bases unmatched to any gene: 2. This CDR3 contains 13 residues. CDR3 bases: TGTGCCAGCAGTTTCCGACAGGGCTACGAGCAGTACTTC. Translated, it gives CASSFRQGYEQYF.

This clonotype was seen repeatedly, ten times or more. This chain uses TRBV10-3 with TRBJ2-7; D call uncertain. Germline loops: CDR1 ENHRY, CDR2 SYGVKD. This CDR3 has 12 residues. V lost 0 bases and J lost 3, with 3 bases in between. The CDR3 DNA is TGTGCCATCAGTGAGTCGAGCTACGAGCAGTACTTC. Its translation is CAISESSYEQYF.

The J gene is TRBJ1-1, the V gene TRBV5-1; TRBD1 is a possible D gene (5 bases). V gave up 0 bases and J gave up 3 bases, with 12 bases separating them. Germline CDR1 and CDR2: SGHRS and YFSETQ. There are 15 residues in the CDR3. Here the CDR3 DNA reads TGCGCCAGCAGCTTGGTGTCGGGGGTGGACACTGAAGCTTTCTTT. Translation gives CASSLVSGVDTEAFF.

The chain is built from TRBV4-1 and TRBJ2-1, with D perhaps matching TRBD2 (5 bases). Germline V gene lookup returns CDR1 MGHRA and CDR2 YSYEKL. Trimming took 1 base from V and 10 from J, leaving 11 bases between them. This CDR3 has 13 residues. DNA of the CDR3: TGCGCCAGCAGCCAAGCCCGGACTGAAGAGCAGTTCTTC. Translating gives CASSQARTEEQFF.

This clonotype was seen more than once but under ten times. The gene calls are TRBV7-6 and TRBJ2-5; D perhaps matches TRBD2 (6 bases). Trimming removed 1 base from V and 4 bases from J, with 10 bases in between. This CDR3 is built from 14 residues. CDR1 and CDR2 from the germline V gene are SGHVS and FNYEAQ. As DNA, the CDR3 is TGTGCCAGCAGCTTAGGGGGGGTCGGAGAGACCCAGTACTTC. Its translation: CASSLGGVGETQYF.

This chain connects TRBV12-3 or TRBV12-4 to TRBJ1-6; unclear D gene. Trimming stripped 5 bases from V and 9 bases from J, with 14 bases between. The CDR3 has 14 residues. The CDR3: CASSLSGALSPLHF. The CDR3 region has the DNA TGTGCCAGCAGTCTATCAGGCGCACTTTCACCCCTCCACTTT.

This clonotype turned up a few times. This sequence joins TRBV5-1 and TRBJ1-1, with D maybe TRBD1 (6 bases). The CDR3 covers 14 residues. Trimming pared 4 bases from V and 4 bases from J, leaving 14 bases between. The V gene's germline CDR1 is SGHRS and CDR2 YFSETQ. The CDR3 reads CASSSVGAGTEAFF. CDR3 nucleotides: TGCGCCAGCAGCAGTGTGGGGGCAGGCACTGAAGCTTTCTTT.

Ten or more counts support this clonotype. This chain links TRBV29-1 with TRBJ1-2, with D unresolved. Germline V lookup: CDR1 SQVTM, CDR2 ANQGSEA. This CDR3 is built from 12 residues. Trimming stripped 4 bases from V and 1 base from J, with 7 bases between. CDR3 residues: CSVGESNYGYTF. In DNA, the CDR3 is TGCAGCGTTGGGGAGAGTAACTATGGCTACACCTTC.

This clonotype was observed a handful of times. The V gene is TRBV24-1, the J gene TRBJ2-7, with TRBD1 matching over 8 bases. The J segment lost 1 base and the V segment lost 3 bases, leaving 4 bases of the junction unmatched. The CDR3 covers 15 residues. CDR1 and CDR2 (germline): KGHDR, SFDVKD. CDR3 DNA: TGTGCCACCAGTGATGCCGGGACAGGTTCCTACGAGCAGTACTTC. Translated, it gives CATSDAGTGSYEQYF.

The table lists this clonotype with a few counts. The genes are TRBV6-5 and TRBJ2-1; D not certain. Germline CDR1 MNHEY, CDR2 SVGAGI. The CDR3 has 14 residues. V shed 5 bases and J shed 2 bases, with 10 bases lying between them. This CDR3 reads CASSQTGTYNEQFF. Written as DNA, the CDR3 is TGTGCCAGCAGTCAGACTGGTACCTACAATGAGCAGTTCTTC.